This T cell receptor (beta chain) was obtained from a study of T cell changes during pregnancy in multiple sclerosis. The data were produced by immunoSEQ multiplex PCR, yet TCRdb's version contains in-frame clones alone and is incomplete. The table includes tens of thousands of clones, about 94% detected once. The clonotype comes from a female donor with multiple sclerosis, enrolled in a pregnancy study. Sequenced material: peripheral blood, taken in the third trimester of pregnancy.

The chain's CDR3 is CASSRTGFSSEQYF. In nucleotides, the CDR3 is TGTGCCAGCAGCAGGACAGGGTTTAGCAGCGAGCAGTACTTC. The chain employs TRBV5-5 and TRBJ2-7; 8 nucleotides line up with TRBD1. CDR3 length equals 14 residues. Germline V gene data show CDR1 as SGHKS and CDR2 as YYEKEE (reference sequence). The V segment lost 4 bases and the J segment 6 bases; nucleotides outside the gene matches: 9.